The source of this T cell receptor beta chain is a study of regulatory T cells in long-lasting Graves disease. Study summary: Antithyroid drug intake by newly diagnosed Graves' patients had lasted under 3 months. General study results and limits: Persistent disease was characterized by preferential usage of TRBV28, TRBJ1-2 and TRBJ2-5. Newly diagnosed patients shared about a thousand public clonotypes; persistent patients shared some 2,700.

As concerns this clonotype: Its antigen is currently unknown.

There are 14 residues in the CDR3. CDR1 is GTSNPN and CDR2 is SVGIG in the germline V gene (reference sequence). The ends lost 5 bases at V and 6 bases at J; junction bases unmatched: 10. Time point denoted: newly diagnosed GD, antithyroid drugs for less than 3 months. Isolated PBMC RNA provided the starting material for the TCR library. Peripheral blood, nine milliliters of it, was drawn into EDTA tubes. To make TCR beta libraries, researchers used iRepertoire HTBI primers and Arm-PCR of CDR3 regions. TCRdb processed the multiplex PCR reads anew with MiXCR; each CDR3 protein has one entry. The table shows fewer than 350,000 distinct CDR3 sequences, with about a sixth occurring only once.

This sequence originates from a female donor with Graves disease. The sequencing used peripheral blood mononuclear cells (PBMCs), collected at new diagnosis, from a patient treated with antithyroid drugs. The chain is built from TRBV30 and TRBJ1-5; 7 bases align to TRBD1. Written as DNA, the CDR3 is TGTGCCTGGTGTGACAGGGTGCGGTGTCAGCCCCAGCATTTT. This encodes CAWCDRVRCQPQHF.